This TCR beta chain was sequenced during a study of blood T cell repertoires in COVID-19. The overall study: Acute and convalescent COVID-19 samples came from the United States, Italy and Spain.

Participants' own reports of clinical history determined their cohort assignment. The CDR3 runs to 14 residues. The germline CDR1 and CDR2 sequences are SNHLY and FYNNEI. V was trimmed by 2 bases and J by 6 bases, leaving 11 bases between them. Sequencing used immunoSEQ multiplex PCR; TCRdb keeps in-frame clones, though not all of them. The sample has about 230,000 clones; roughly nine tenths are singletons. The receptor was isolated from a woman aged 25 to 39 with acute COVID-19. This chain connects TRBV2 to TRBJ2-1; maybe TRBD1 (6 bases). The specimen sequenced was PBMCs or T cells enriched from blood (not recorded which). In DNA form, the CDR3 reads TGTGCCAGCAGTGAAAGGGGGTTGGTCAATGAGCAGTTCTTC. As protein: CASSERGLVNEQFF.